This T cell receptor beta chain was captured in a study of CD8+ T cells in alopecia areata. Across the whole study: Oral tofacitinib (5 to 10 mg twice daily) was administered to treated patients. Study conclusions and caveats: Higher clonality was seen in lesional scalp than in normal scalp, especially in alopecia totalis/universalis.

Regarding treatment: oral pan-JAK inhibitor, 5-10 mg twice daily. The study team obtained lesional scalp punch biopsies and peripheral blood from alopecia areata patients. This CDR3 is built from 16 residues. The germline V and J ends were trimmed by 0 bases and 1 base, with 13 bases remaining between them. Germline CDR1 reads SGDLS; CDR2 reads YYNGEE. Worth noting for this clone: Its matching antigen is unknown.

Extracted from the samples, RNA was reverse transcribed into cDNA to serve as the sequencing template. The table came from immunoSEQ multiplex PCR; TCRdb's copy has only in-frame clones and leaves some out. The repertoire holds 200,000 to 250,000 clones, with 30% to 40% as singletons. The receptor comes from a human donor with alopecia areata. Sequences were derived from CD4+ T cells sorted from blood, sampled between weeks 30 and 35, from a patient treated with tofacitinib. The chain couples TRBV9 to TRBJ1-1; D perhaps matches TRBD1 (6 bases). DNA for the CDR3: TGTGCCAGCAGCGTAGGGGGACAAGATACGAACACTGAAGCTTTCTTT. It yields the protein CASSVGGQDTNTEAFF.